The 32 T cell receptor beta chains given below trace back to one sample, sequenced in a study of beta chain features in type 1 diabetes. Expressed TCRB transcripts were sequenced because the isolated RNA had all been reverse transcribed beforehand. Measured with immunoSEQ multiplex PCR; TCRdb has only the in-frame clones, and not every one. The table records some 150,000 clones, 11% of them present only once. Sample: central memory CD4+ T cells from blood. All receptors derive from a man aged 18 to 29 in good health.

This clone was picked up many times. Its ends do not fully match the called genes, so a read error is possible. V usage is TRBV6-5 and J usage is TRBJ1-2; 8 nucleotides line up with TRBD1. The CDR3 length is 16 residues. Germline CDR1 reads MNHEY; CDR2 reads SVGAGI. CDR3 nucleotides: TGTGCCAGCAGTTACTCGAGGACAGGGTCTAAGTATGGCTACACCTTC. This codes for CASSYSRTGSKYGYTF.

This clone was observed at least ten times. The genes are TRBV14 and TRBJ1-2, with D uncertain. CDR1 and CDR2 (germline): SGHDN, FVKESK. This CDR3 contains 13 residues. Trimming left V 0 bases short and J 8 bases short, with 10 bases between. CDR3 nucleotide sequence: TGTGCCAGCAGCCAAGATGTGGGGTTCGGCTACACCTTC. Its protein is CASSQDVGFGYTF.

This clone was seen more than once but under ten times. The chain has TRBV11-2 and TRBJ2-3, with 8 nucleotides matching TRBD2. V gave up 2 bases and J gave up 1 base; unmatched junction bases: 2. This CDR3 comprises 15 residues. CDR1 is SGHAT and CDR2 is FQNNGV in the germline V gene. The CDR3 nucleotides read TGTGCCAGCAGCTTAACGGGACTAGGCACAGATACGCAGTATTTT. Its translation is CASSLTGLGTDTQYF.

This clone was seen only a few times. The genes are TRBV9 and TRBJ2-3; 9 bases align to TRBD1. The CDR3 spans 16 residues. Germline CDR1 reads SGDLS; CDR2 reads YYNGEE. The V gene end was trimmed by 4 bases and the J gene end by 2 bases; junction bases not matched to a gene: 8. The CDR3: CASSLRGDRVTDTQYF. For the CDR3, the DNA is TGTGCCAGCAGCCTAAGGGGGGACAGGGTCACAGATACGCAGTATTTT.

V is TRBV7-9 and J is TRBJ2-1, with a possible D match to TRBD1 (6 bases). The CDR3 spans 17 residues. V lost 3 bases and J 6 bases, leaving 21 bases between the germline ends. From germline, CDR1 is SEHNR and CDR2 FQNEAQ (reference sequence). CDR3 bases: TGTGCCAGCAGCTTCCAAACCCCTAACAACAGGGTCAATGAGCAGTTCTTC. Its protein product is CASSFQTPNNRVNEQFF.

This clone was counted many times. The chain carries TRBV9 and TRBJ1-5, with 11 bases fitting TRBD1. V trimming: 3 bases; J trimming: 10 bases; junction bases outside the gene matches: 6. The germline V gene encodes CDR1 SGDLS and CDR2 YYNGEE. The CDR3 is made up of 14 amino acids. The CDR3 region is CASSAGTGGRPQHF. The CDR3 DNA follows: TGTGCCAGCAGCGCCGGGACAGGGGGACGCCCCCAGCATTTT.

The chain is built from TRBV4-3 and TRBJ1-1, with unresolved D. The germline V gene encodes CDR1 LGHNA and CDR2 YSLEER. The CDR3 loop spans 13 amino acids. V lost 0 bases and J 5 bases, leaving 7 bases between the germline ends. The CDR3 loop is CASSQDLQTEAFF. In DNA form, the CDR3 reads TGCGCCAGCAGCCAAGATTTACAGACTGAAGCTTTCTTT.

The gene calls are TRBV9 and TRBJ2-3; 8 bases are shared with TRBD2. The CDR3 spans 15 residues. The V and J ends lost 4 bases and 1 base, in that order; junction bases with no gene match: 5. Per the germline V gene, CDR1 is SGDLS and CDR2 is YYNGEE. CDR3 nucleotide sequence: TGTGCCAGCAGCCCCTCGGGGGGGCGCACAGATACGCAGTATTTT. Translating it yields CASSPSGGRTDTQYF.

This clone appeared a few times. The identical CDR3 is also encoded by other nucleotide sequences in the sample. The chain has TRBV7-2 and TRBJ2-7; D gene unclear. In germline, CDR1 is SGHTA, CDR2 FQGNSA. CDR3 length equals 12 residues. V gave up 6 bases and J gave up 0 bases, with 6 bases separating them. Here the CDR3 reads CASSSLSYEQYF. The DNA for the CDR3 is TGTGCCAGCAGTTCTCTCTCCTACGAGCAGTACTTC.

This clone has just a few counts. The chain links TRBV19 to TRBJ1-2, with 7 nucleotides matching TRBD1. Trimming at V came to 7 bases and at J to 3 bases, leaving 8 bases not matched to a gene. Germline CDR1 reads LNHDA; CDR2 reads SQIVND (reference sequence). CDR3 length equals 14 residues. The CDR3 nucleotides read TGTGCCAGTACGAGGGGGCAGTACGACTATGGCTACACCTTC. It translates to CASTRGQYDYGYTF.

The rearrangement uses TRBV15 and TRBJ1-2; tentative D call: TRBD1 (5 bases). This CDR3 spans 13 amino acids. The ends were cut back, 6 bases at V and 0 bases at J, with 8 bases in the middle. Germline V gene sequence: CDR1 LNHNV, CDR2 YYDKDF (reference sequence). CDR3 residues: CATSRDSNYGYTF. For the CDR3, the DNA is TGTGCCACCAGTCGGGACTCTAACTATGGCTACACCTTC.

This clone was counted a few times. The rearrangement uses TRBV29-1 and TRBJ2-7; a possible D gene is TRBD1 (6 bases). V dropped 4 bases and J dropped 6 bases, with 13 bases sitting between them. CDR1 is SQVTM and CDR2 is ANQGSEA in the germline V gene. CDR3 size: 12 residues. CDR3 protein: CSVGWAGAEQYF. The CDR3 DNA reads as TGCAGCGTTGGTTGGGCAGGGGCCGAGCAGTACTTC.

The sample holds a few counts of this clone. The rearrangement uses TRBV4-3 and TRBJ1-2, with a tentative D call TRBD1 (6 bases). The CDR3 is 15 amino acids. V lost 5 bases and J lost 2, with 15 bases in between. In germline, CDR1 is LGHNA, CDR2 YSLEER. The CDR3: CASSLTGRGNYGYTF. CDR3 nucleotides: TGCGCCAGCAGCTTAACAGGGAGGGGGAACTATGGCTACACCTTC.

This sequence joins TRBV28 and TRBJ2-7; 10 nucleotides match TRBD2. The V and J ends lost 5 bases and 4 bases, in that order; junction bases with no gene match: 5. Germline loops: CDR1 MDHEN, CDR2 SYDVKM. The CDR3 is 14 amino acids. The CDR3: CASSPSGRVYEQYF. The CDR3 DNA reads TGTGCCAGCAGTCCAAGCGGGAGGGTTTACGAGCAGTACTTC.

The chain employs TRBV5-4 and TRBJ2-1; D ambiguous. CDR3 length: 13 residues. V dropped 0 bases and J dropped 9 bases, with 10 bases sitting between them. Germline-derived CDR1 and CDR2 are SGHNT and YYREEE (reference sequence). The CDR3 loop reads CASSLAWQFEQFF. CDR3 DNA sequence: TGTGCCAGCAGCTTGGCTTGGCAGTTTGAGCAGTTCTTC.

The rearrangement links TRBV29-1 to TRBJ1-1; no reliable D call. Per germline, CDR1 SQVTM and CDR2 ANQGSEA. The CDR3 has 15 residues. Trimming left V 1 base short and J 5 bases short, with 17 bases between. CDR3 DNA: TGCAGCGTTGAAGCCGTAGGAGGAGGAGGAACTGAAGCTTTCTTT. Translation gives CSVEAVGGGGTEAFF.

CDR3 in amino acids: CASSLRGLGYQETQYF. The CDR3, as DNA: TGCGCCAGCAGCTTGAGAGGTCTGGGGTACCAAGAGACCCAGTACTTC. This chain links TRBV5-1 with TRBJ2-5; the D is unclear. In germline, CDR1 is SGHRS, CDR2 YFSETQ. Trimming removed 1 base at V and 0 bases at J, with 13 bases between. The CDR3 consists of 16 residues.

On this clone: Other DNA variants within this sample encode the same CDR3. The chain carries TRBV30 and TRBJ2-5, with D possibly matching TRBD2 (5 bases). The CDR3 loop spans 15 amino acids. The germline CDR1 and CDR2 sequences are GTSNPN and SVGIG (reference sequence). Trimming took 2 bases from V and 5 from J, leaving 18 bases between them. CDR3 nucleotides: TGTGCCTGGAGTTATCGGGGTCTCCTTTGGGAGACCCAGTACTTC. Translated: CAWSYRGLLWETQYF.

V gene TRBV30 combines with J gene TRBJ1-5, with D perhaps TRBD1 (6 bases). The CDR3 has 13 amino acids. Germline V lookup: CDR1 GTSNPN, CDR2 SVGIG (reference sequence). The V end was cut by 0 bases, the J end by 6 bases, with 9 bases between. The CDR3 reads CAWSVQGSQPQHF. CDR3 bases: TGTGCCTGGAGTGTACAGGGATCTCAGCCCCAGCATTTT.

This clone has just a few counts. V and J are TRBV19 and TRBJ2-7; 9 bases map to TRBD2. Trimming at V came to 6 bases and at J to 6 bases, leaving 6 bases not matched to a gene. CDR3 length equals 13 residues. Germline CDR1 LNHDA, CDR2 SQIVND (reference sequence). CDR3 loop: CASRISGGGEQYF. In DNA form, the CDR3 reads TGTGCCAGTAGGATTAGCGGGGGAGGCGAGCAGTACTTC.

This clone was picked up a small number of times. This same CDR3 is encoded by further DNA sequences in the sample. This rearrangement joins TRBV29-1 to TRBJ1-1; unclear D gene. Germline CDR1 reads SQVTM; CDR2 reads ANQGSEA. Trimming pared 7 bases from V and 1 base from J, leaving 10 bases between. The CDR3 extends over 12 amino acids. Written as DNA, the CDR3 is TGCAGCGCCCTGACCGGGAACACTGAAGCTTTCTTT. Its translation: CSALTGNTEAFF.

The chain employs TRBV4-2 and TRBJ1-2; a possible D gene is TRBD1 (5 bases). This CDR3 spans 15 amino acids. Germline V gives CDR1 LGHNA, CDR2 YNFKEQ. V lost 0 bases, J lost 3 bases, and 11 bases lay in between. The CDR3 bases are TGTGCCAGCAGCCAAGAACTACAGGACCACTATGGCTACACCTTC. This codes for CASSQELQDHYGYTF.

This clone was detected ten times or more. The CDR3 reads CASSSLPGQSRETQYF. The CDR3 DNA sequence: TGTGCCAGCAGCTCATTGCCGGGGCAGAGCAGAGAGACCCAGTACTTC. The J gene is TRBJ2-5, the V gene TRBV11-2, with D perhaps assigned TRBD1 or TRBD2 (5 bases each). The V gene lost 4 bases and the J gene lost 4 bases, with 19 bases spanning the gap. The CDR3 consists of 16 residues. The germline gives CDR1 SGHAT, CDR2 FQNNGV.

The V and J genes are TRBV29-1 and TRBJ2-7; D may be TRBD2 (7 bases). Trimming stripped 4 bases from V and 3 bases from J, with 13 bases between. The V gene's germline CDR1 is SQVTM and CDR2 ANQGSEA. This CDR3 comprises 13 residues. CDR3 in amino acids: CSVVGQRGYEQYF. In DNA, the CDR3 is TGCAGCGTTGTCGGACAGCGGGGCTACGAGCAGTACTTC.

This clone has a handful of counts. The gene calls are TRBV14 and TRBJ2-7; D is ambiguous. The germline V gene has CDR1 SGHDN and CDR2 FVKESK. V was clipped by 4 bases and J by 4 bases, with 8 bases between them. This CDR3 is built from 12 residues. The CDR3 nucleotides are TGTGCCAGCAGCCCTGCAATTTACGAGCAGTACTTC. Its protein is CASSPAIYEQYF. Filled out from reference TRBV14 and TRBJ2-7, the complete variable domain reads EAGVTQFPSHSVIEKGQTVTLRCDPISGHDNLYWYRRVMGKEIKFLLHFVKESKQDESGMPNNRFLAERTGGTYSTLKVQPAELEDSGVYFCASSPAIYEQYFGPGTRLTVT.

This clone was counted ten times or more. This sequence joins TRBV7-9 and TRBJ2-3; D uncertain. V was trimmed by 8 bases and J by 3 bases, leaving 6 bases between them. This CDR3 has 11 residues. Germline V gene sequence: CDR1 SEHNR, CDR2 FQNEAQ (reference sequence). The CDR3 region is CASGATDTQYF. The CDR3 coding sequence is TGTGCCAGCGGCGCTACAGATACGCAGTATTTT.

This clone appeared a few times. The genes are TRBV2 and TRBJ1-5, with D unclear. The CDR3 length is 13 residues. The ends were cut back, 8 bases at V and 1 base at J, with 9 bases in the middle. Germline V CDR1 and CDR2: SNHLY, FYNNEI. DNA of the CDR3: TGTGCCAGCTCTGACAACAGCAATCAGCCCCAGCATTTT. Protein: CASSDNSNQPQHF.

In the case of this clone: Distinct nucleotide sequences in the sample also encode this CDR3. The rearrangement uses TRBV5-1 and TRBJ2-5; TRBD1 agrees at 7 bases. The CDR3 is made up of 16 amino acids. Looked up from germline, CDR1 is SGHRS and CDR2 is YFSETQ. Unmatched junction bases numbered 7, after V lost 0 bases and J lost 2 bases. The CDR3 bases are TGCGCCAGCAGCTTGGGTGGGACAGAACTGCAAGAGACCCAGTACTTC. Amino acid sequence: CASSLGGTELQETQYF.

This chain uses TRBV14 with TRBJ2-7; D is uncertain. The germline V gene has CDR1 SGHDN and CDR2 FVKESK. V was pared by 5 bases and J by 2 bases, with 7 bases between. CDR3 length: 12 residues. The CDR3: CASSASAYEQYF. CDR3 DNA sequence: TGTGCCAGCAGCGCTTCGGCCTACGAGCAGTACTTC.

This clone was found a few times. The junction shows a germline mismatch at one end, possibly a read error. The chain uses TRBV20-1 and TRBJ1-2; possible D gene TRBD1, 5 bases. Per germline, CDR1 DFQATT and CDR2 SNEGSKA (reference sequence). CDR3 length: 10 amino acids. This chain's CDR3 is CSATDKGLLF. Written as DNA, the CDR3 is TGCAGTGCTACGGACAAGGGCCTTCTCTTC.

This clone came up a few times. The chain recombines TRBV15 with TRBJ1-1, with D perhaps TRBD1 (5 bases). With 7 bases removed from V and 5 bases from J, the gap between germline ends came to 11 bases. CDR3 length equals 12 residues. Germline lookup yields CDR1 LNHNV and CDR2 YYDKDF (reference sequence). The CDR3 nucleotides are TGTGCCACCACCAGGGCGGGGACTGAAGCTTTCTTT. It specifies CATTRAGTEAFF.

This clone turned up a few times. The chain links TRBV7-6 to TRBJ1-4, with TRBD1 identical over 10 bases. In germline, CDR1 is SGHVS, CDR2 FNYEAQ. Trimming cost V 5 bases and J 8 bases; bases outside gene matches: 8. The length of the CDR3 is 15 residues. The CDR3 is CASSPAGTGAEKLFF. In nucleotides, the CDR3 is TGTGCCAGCAGCCCCGCCGGGACAGGGGCAGAAAAACTGTTTTTT.